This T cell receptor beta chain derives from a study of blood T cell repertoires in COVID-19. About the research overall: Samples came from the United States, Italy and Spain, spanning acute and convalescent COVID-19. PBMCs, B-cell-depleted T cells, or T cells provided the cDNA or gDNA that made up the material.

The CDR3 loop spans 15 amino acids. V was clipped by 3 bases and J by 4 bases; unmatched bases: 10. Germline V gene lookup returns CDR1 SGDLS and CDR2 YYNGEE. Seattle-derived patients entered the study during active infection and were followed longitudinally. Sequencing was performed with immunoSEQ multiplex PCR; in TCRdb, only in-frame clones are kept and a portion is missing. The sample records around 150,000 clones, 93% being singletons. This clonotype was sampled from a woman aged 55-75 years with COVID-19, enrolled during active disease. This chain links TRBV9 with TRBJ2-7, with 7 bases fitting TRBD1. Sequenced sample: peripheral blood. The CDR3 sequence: CASSGGRQGRYEQYF. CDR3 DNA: TGTGCCAGCAGCGGGGGCCGACAGGGAAGGTACGAGCAGTACTTC.